This T cell receptor beta chain is from a study of human T cells and chemical hapten exposure. Time point specified: healthy volunteer bleed at 6 weeks. The study extracted total RNA from unfractionated whole blood. In this sample, this clonotype turned up a few times. CDR3 length: 15 amino acids. V shed 6 bases and J shed 3 bases, with 15 bases lying between them. Individual cDNA molecules in this library carried unique molecular identifiers. TCRdb recomputed calls from the RACE reads with MiXCR, one row per CDR3 protein. The table includes about 70,000 distinct CDR3 sequences, about 6.5% detected once.

This TCR came from a female donor in good health. Some clones in this sample may be carry-over from other donors' samples. What was sequenced was whole blood. The chain carries TRBV12-3 or TRBV12-4 and TRBJ2-1; the D call may be TRBD1 or TRBD2 (5 bases each). Here the CDR3 DNA reads TGTGCCAGCAGCAAGAGGGGTAGCTACTACAATGAGCAGTTCTTC. As protein: CASSKRGSYYNEQFF.